This TCR beta chain was sequenced for a study of cytomegalovirus exposure and HLA in healthy donors. This CDR3 region has 15 residues. Trimming pared 6 bases from V and 0 bases from J, leaving 12 bases between. Germline-derived CDR1 and CDR2 are MDHEN and SYDVKM. A note on this clone: Antigen specificity is unknown.

Study-wide points: Overall, approximately 150 TCR beta chains were annotated as cytomegalovirus-associated.

Use of 60 Vbeta and 13 Jbeta primers characterized the PCR. The protocol was immunoSEQ multiplex PCR, while the TCRdb copy is restricted to in-frame clones and leaves out a portion. The table lists fewer than 110,000 clones, about 71% of them singletons. The J gene is TRBJ2-1, the V gene TRBV28; D possibly corresponds to TRBD1 (6 bases). This sequence was found in a woman between 45 and 65 years old in good health and CMV-seronegative. The source material was PBMCs. The CDR3: CASRGDIYSYNEQFF. CDR3 DNA: TGTGCCAGCAGGGGGGACATTTACTCCTACAATGAGCAGTTCTTC.